This entry lists 3 T cell receptor beta chains sequenced from one sample in a study of blood T cell repertoires in COVID-19. Some clones are missing from TCRdb's copy, which holds only in-frame ones; the method was immunoSEQ multiplex PCR. The sample carries under 200,000 clones, more than 75% recorded once. Sequenced sample: PBMCs or T cells enriched from blood (not recorded which). The receptors come from a woman between 45 and 65 years old who had recovered from COVID-19.

This clone has a single count. This chain joins TRBV5-1 and TRBJ1-1; unclear D gene. The CDR3 totals 14 residues. Germline lookup yields CDR1 SGHRS and CDR2 YFSETQ. V gave up 3 bases and J gave up 1 base, with 10 bases separating them. The CDR3 loop is CASSYTTTNTEAFF. CDR3 nucleotide sequence: TGCGCCAGCAGCTACACTACAACGAACACTGAAGCTTTCTTT.

The chain employs TRBV28 and TRBJ2-1; a weak D match, TRBD1 (7 bases). Trimming took 7 bases from V and 0 from J, leaving 16 bases between them. Germline CDR1 is MDHEN and CDR2 is SYDVKM. The CDR3 length is 16 residues. The CDR3 bases are TGTGCCAGCACCCCAGGGGGGCCTATCTCCTACAATGAGCAGTTCTTC. This encodes CASTPGGPISYNEQFF.

The chain joins TRBV2 to TRBJ2-2; TRBD2 matches 7 bases. This CDR3 region has 15 residues. V was pared by 7 bases and J by 2 bases, with 7 bases of the junction left unmatched. Germline V CDR1 and CDR2: SNHLY, FYNNEI. Here the CDR3 DNA reads TGTGCCAGCACAGATCGCGGGGGAAACACCGGGGAGCTGTTTTTT. Protein: CASTDRGGNTGELFF.